The clone carrying this T cell receptor (beta chain) was seen a single time. As yet, its antigen is unknown. Libraries were prepared by immunoSEQ multiplex PCR; TCRdb keeps only in-frame clonotypes and omits some of them. The repertoire includes about 130,000 clones, roughly 91% of them detected once, and under 1.3% sits in the top ten. The CDR3 contains 12 residues. Germline values: CDR1 LNHNV, CDR2 YYDKDF (reference sequence). Trimming shortened V by 1 base and J by 9 bases, and 7 bases separated the two germline ends. The data originate from a study of OX40 agonist ivuxolimab in advanced cancers. Study-wide context: Patients received ivuxolimab, an agonistic anti-OX40 (CD134) antibody. Patients were treated with intravenous ivuxolimab, dosed at 0.01 to 10 mg/kg and infused every 2 weeks.

Whole-study findings and limits: The mean number of expanded clones was higher in CD8+ T cells than in CD4+. Those patients achieving a partial response at 0.1-3.0 mg/kg showed among the lowest clonal expansion.

The sequence was obtained from an adult with an advanced solid tumor such as melanoma, head and neck, liver or kidney cancer. J is TRBJ2-1 and V is TRBV15; D possibly corresponds to TRBD2 (6 bases). Sample: CD4+ or CD8+ T cells sorted from blood, taken in a trial of the OX40 agonist ivuxolimab. The CDR3 loop is CATSRVEGEQFF. The CDR3 DNA reads TGTGCCACCAGCAGAGTGGAGGGTGAGCAGTTCTTC. The full variable domain, in which reference TRBV15 and TRBJ2-1 provide the parts outside the CDR3, is DAMVIQNPRYQVTQFGKPVTLSCSQTLNHNVMYWYQQKSSQAPKLLFHYYDKDFNNEADTPDNFQSRRPNTSFCFLDIRSPGLGDTAMYLCATSRVEGEQFFGPGTRLTVL.